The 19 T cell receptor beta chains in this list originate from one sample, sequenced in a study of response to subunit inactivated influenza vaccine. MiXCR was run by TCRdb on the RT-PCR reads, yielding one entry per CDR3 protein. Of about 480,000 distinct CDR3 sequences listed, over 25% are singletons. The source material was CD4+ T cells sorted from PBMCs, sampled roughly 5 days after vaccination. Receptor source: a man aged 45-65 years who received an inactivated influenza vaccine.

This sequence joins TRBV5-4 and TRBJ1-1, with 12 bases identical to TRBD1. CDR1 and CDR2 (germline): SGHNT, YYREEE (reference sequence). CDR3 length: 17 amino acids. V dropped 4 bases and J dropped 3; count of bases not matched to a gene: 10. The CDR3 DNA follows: TGTGCCAGCAGCCCCCGGGACAGGGGGCGCAAGGACACTGAAGCTTTCTTT. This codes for CASSPRDRGRKDTEAFF.

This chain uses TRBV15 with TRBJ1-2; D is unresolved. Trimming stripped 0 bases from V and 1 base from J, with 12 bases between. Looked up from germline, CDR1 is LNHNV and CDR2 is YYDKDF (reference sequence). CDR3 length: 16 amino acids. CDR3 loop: CATSRDWQENNYGYTF. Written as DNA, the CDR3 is TGTGCCACCAGCAGAGATTGGCAGGAAAATAACTATGGCTACACCTTC.

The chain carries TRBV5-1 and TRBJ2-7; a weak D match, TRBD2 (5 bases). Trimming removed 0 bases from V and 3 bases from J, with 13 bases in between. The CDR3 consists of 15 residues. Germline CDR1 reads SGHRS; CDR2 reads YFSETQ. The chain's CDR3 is CASSLAVAGDYEQYF. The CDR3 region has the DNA TGCGCCAGCAGCTTGGCCGTGGCCGGGGACTACGAGCAGTACTTC. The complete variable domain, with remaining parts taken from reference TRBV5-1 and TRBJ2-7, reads KAGVTQTPRYLIKTRGQQVTLSCSPISGHRSVSWYQQTPGQGLQFLFEYFSETQRNKGNFPGRFSGRQFSNSRSEMNVSTLELGDSALYLCASSLAVAGDYEQYFGPGTRLTVT.

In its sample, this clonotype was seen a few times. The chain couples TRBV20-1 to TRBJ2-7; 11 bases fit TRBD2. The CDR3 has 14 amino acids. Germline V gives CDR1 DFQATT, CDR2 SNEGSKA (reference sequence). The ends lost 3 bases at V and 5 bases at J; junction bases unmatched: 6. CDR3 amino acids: CSASTSGRHNEQYF. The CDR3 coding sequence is TGCAGTGCTAGTACTAGCGGGAGACATAACGAGCAGTACTTC.

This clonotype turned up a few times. CDR3 sequence reads: CASSDTTGPTTEAFF. As DNA, the CDR3 is TGTGCCAGCAGTGACACGACGGGCCCCACCACTGAAGCTTTCTTT. V is TRBV25-1 and J is TRBJ1-1; D remains ambiguous. The CDR3 is made up of 15 amino acids. Trimming stripped 3 bases from V and 4 bases from J, with 15 bases between. In germline, CDR1 is MGHDK, CDR2 SYGVNS.

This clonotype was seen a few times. The CDR3 DNA is TGTGCCAGCAGCTACCTTGCGGGGGGGCCAGGAGAGACCCAGTACTTC. This codes for CASSYLAGGPGETQYF. The rearrangement uses TRBV11-2 and TRBJ2-5, with TRBD2 identical over 9 bases. V gave up 4 bases and J gave up 4 bases; unmatched junction bases: 10. CDR3 length equals 16 residues. CDR1 and CDR2 from the germline V gene are SGHAT and FQNNGV.

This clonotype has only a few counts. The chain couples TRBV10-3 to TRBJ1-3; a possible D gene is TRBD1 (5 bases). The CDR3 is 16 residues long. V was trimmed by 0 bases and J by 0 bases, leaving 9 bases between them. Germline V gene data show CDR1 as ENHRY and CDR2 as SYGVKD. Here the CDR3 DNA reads TGTGCCATCAGTGAGTCGGGGCCCAGCTCTGGAAACACCATATATTTT. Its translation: CAISESGPSSGNTIYF.

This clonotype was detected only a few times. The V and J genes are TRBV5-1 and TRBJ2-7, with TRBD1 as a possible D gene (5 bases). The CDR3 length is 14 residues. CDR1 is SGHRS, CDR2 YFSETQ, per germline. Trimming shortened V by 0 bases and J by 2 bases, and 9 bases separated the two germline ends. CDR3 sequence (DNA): TGCGCCAGCAGCTTGGCAGGGTTTGCCTACGAGCAGTACTTC. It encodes CASSLAGFAYEQYF. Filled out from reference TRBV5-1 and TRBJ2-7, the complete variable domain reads KAGVTQTPRYLIKTRGQQVTLSCSPISGHRSVSWYQQTPGQGLQFLFEYFSETQRNKGNFPGRFSGRQFSNSRSEMNVSTLELGDSALYLCASSLAGFAYEQYFGPGTRLTVT.

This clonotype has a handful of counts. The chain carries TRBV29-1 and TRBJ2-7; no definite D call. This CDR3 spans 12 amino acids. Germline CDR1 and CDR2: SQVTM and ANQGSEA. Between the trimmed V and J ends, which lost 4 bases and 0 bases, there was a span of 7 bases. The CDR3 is CSVAETSYEQYF. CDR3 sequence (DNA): TGCAGCGTTGCCGAAACCTCCTACGAGCAGTACTTC.

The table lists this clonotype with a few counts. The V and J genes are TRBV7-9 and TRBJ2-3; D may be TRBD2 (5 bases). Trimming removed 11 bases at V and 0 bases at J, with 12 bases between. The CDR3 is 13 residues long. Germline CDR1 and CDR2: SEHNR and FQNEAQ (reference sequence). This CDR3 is CALGRDSTDTQYF. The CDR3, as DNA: TGTGCCTTAGGACGGGATAGCACAGATACGCAGTATTTT.

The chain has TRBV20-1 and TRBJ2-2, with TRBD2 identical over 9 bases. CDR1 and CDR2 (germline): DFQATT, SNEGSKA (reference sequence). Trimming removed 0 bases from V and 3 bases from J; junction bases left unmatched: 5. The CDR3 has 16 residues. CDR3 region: CSARDFLAGDTGELFF. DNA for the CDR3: TGCAGTGCTAGAGATTTCTTAGCGGGGGACACCGGGGAGCTGTTTTTT.

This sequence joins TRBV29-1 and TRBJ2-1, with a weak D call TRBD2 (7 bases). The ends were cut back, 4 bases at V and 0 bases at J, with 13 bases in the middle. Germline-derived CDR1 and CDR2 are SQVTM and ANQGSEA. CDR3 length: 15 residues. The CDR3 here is CSVVGGGHSYNEQFF. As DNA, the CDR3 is TGCAGCGTTGTCGGCGGGGGCCACTCCTACAATGAGCAGTTCTTC.

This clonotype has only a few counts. The CDR3 is CASSSLSYYNEQFF. The CDR3 DNA is TGTGCCAGTAGTTCCCTTAGCTACTACAATGAGCAGTTCTTC. The V gene is TRBV19, the J gene TRBJ2-1; D gene uncertain. The V and J ends lost 5 bases and 3 bases respectively, with 11 bases between them. The germline gives CDR1 LNHDA, CDR2 SQIVND (reference sequence). This CDR3 is built from 14 residues. The whole variable domain, filled in from reference TRBV19 and TRBJ2-1, reads DGGITQSPKYLFRKEGQNVTLSCEQNLNHDAMYWYRQDPGQGLRLIYYSQIVNDFQKGDIAEGYSVSREKKESFPLTVTSAQKNPTAFYLCASSSLSYYNEQFFGPGTRLTVL.

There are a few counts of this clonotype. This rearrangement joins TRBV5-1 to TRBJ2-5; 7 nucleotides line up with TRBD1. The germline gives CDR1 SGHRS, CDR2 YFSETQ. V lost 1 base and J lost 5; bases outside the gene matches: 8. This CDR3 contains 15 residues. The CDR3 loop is CASSLSGQSMETQYF. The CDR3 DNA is TGCGCCAGCAGCTTGTCGGGACAGAGCATGGAGACCCAGTACTTC.

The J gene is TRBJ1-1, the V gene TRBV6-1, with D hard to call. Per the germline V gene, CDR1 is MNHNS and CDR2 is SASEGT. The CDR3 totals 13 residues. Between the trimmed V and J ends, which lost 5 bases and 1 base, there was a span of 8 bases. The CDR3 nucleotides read TGTGCCAGCAGTCGACGGGCGAACACTGAAGCTTTCTTT. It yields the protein CASSRRANTEAFF.

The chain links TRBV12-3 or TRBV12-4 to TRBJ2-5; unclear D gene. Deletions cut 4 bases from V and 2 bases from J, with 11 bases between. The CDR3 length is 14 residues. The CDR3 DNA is TGTGCCAGCAGTTCCGCCGGTACTCAAGAGACCCAGTACTTC. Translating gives CASSSAGTQETQYF.

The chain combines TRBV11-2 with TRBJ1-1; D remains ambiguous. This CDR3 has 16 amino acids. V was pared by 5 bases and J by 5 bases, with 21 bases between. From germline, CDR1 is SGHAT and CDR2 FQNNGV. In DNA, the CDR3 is TGTGCCAGCAGCCCAAGGGTGTCTCCGGGTGGGACTGAAGCTTTCTTT. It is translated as CASSPRVSPGGTEAFF.

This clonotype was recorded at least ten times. The CDR3, as DNA: TGCGCCAGCAGCTTGGGACAGGGTCGGGAGACCCAGTACTTC. Residues: CASSLGQGRETQYF. The chain combines TRBV5-1 with TRBJ2-5; 7 nucleotides align to TRBD1. Germline loops: CDR1 SGHRS, CDR2 YFSETQ. The CDR3 extends over 14 amino acids. The ends lost 0 bases at V and 5 bases at J; junction bases unmatched: 4.

This CDR3 is CASSDPGQGNMNTEAFF. DNA of the CDR3: TGTGCCAGCAGTGACCCGGGACAGGGTAACATGAACACTGAAGCTTTCTTT. The chain employs TRBV2 and TRBJ1-1; 9 bases fit TRBD1. Germline CDR1 SNHLY, CDR2 FYNNEI. J was trimmed by 0 bases and V by 3 bases; bases with no gene match: 8. The CDR3 sequence is 17 residues long. The full variable domain, rest sourced from reference TRBV2 and TRBJ1-1, is EPEVTQTPSHQVTQMGQEVILRCVPISNHLYFYWYRQILGQKVEFLVSFYNNEISEKSEIFDDQFSVERPDGSNFTLKIRSTKLEDSAMYFCASSDPGQGNMNTEAFFGQGTRLTVV.